The next 6 T cell receptor beta chains were all read from a single sample in a study of OX40 agonist ivuxolimab in advanced cancers. The method was immunoSEQ multiplex PCR; TCRdb's version includes in-frame clones alone and lacks a portion of them. Found here are about 79,000 clones, roughly 87% of them singletons; the top ten hold around 0.35%. This sample comprised CD4+ or CD8+ T cells sorted from blood, obtained in a trial of the OX40 agonist ivuxolimab. The receptor set was obtained from an adult with an advanced solid tumor such as melanoma, head and neck, liver or kidney cancer.

The V and J genes are TRBV30 and TRBJ1-4; D not certain. The CDR3 consists of 13 residues. The germline V gene has CDR1 GTSNPN and CDR2 SVGIG (reference sequence). V was clipped by 3 bases and J by 3 bases, with 8 bases between them. CDR3 in DNA: TGTGCCTGGAGCTTCGGCCCTAATGAAAAACTGTTTTTT. It translates to CAWSFGPNEKLFF.

The V and J genes are TRBV2 and TRBJ1-1, with D perhaps TRBD1 (6 bases). Germline CDR1 reads SNHLY; CDR2 reads FYNNEI. Deletions cut 7 bases from V and 4 bases from J, with 16 bases between. This CDR3 is built from 14 residues. CDR3 sequence (DNA): TGTGCCAGCACCGTGGTGGGGGCAGGCACTGAAGCTTTCTTT. It encodes CASTVVGAGTEAFF.

This clone has a single count. The chain carries TRBV6-1 and TRBJ2-5, with D possibly called TRBD1 or TRBD2 (7 bases each). The CDR3 loop spans 13 amino acids. Per germline, CDR1 MNHNS and CDR2 SASEGT. Trimming removed 11 bases at V and 5 bases at J, with 18 bases between. CDR3: CAGHRQGGETQYF. In nucleotides, the CDR3 is TGTGCCGGACATAGACAGGGAGGGGAGACCCAGTACTTC.

The chain recombines TRBV5-5 with TRBJ1-6; D is possibly TRBD1 (5 bases). V shed 4 bases and J shed 8 bases, with 16 bases lying between them. The CDR3 has 15 residues. Germline V gene sequence: CDR1 SGHKS, CDR2 YYEKEE (reference sequence). The CDR3 loop is CASSPHGAQYSPLHF. As DNA, the CDR3 is TGTGCCAGCAGCCCCCACGGGGCCCAGTATTCACCCCTCCACTTT.

This clone was detected only a few times. V and J are TRBV11-3 and TRBJ1-6, with D unresolved. The CDR3 is 13 amino acids. The ends were cut back, 2 bases at V and 11 bases at J, with 10 bases in the middle. Germline assignment: CDR1 SGHNT and CDR2 YENEEA. The CDR3 reads CASSLRTETPLHF. CDR3 DNA sequence: TGTGCCAGCAGCTTACGTACGGAAACACCCCTCCACTTT.

The chain combines TRBV6-1 with TRBJ1-2, with a weak D call TRBD1 (6 bases). Germline V gene lookup returns CDR1 MNHNS and CDR2 SASEGT. V was pared by 5 bases and J by 6 bases, with 16 bases between. There are 14 residues in the CDR3. CDR3 sequence reads: CASSPRTDRDGYTF. As DNA, the CDR3 is TGTGCCAGCAGTCCTCGGACAGATAGGGATGGCTACACCTTC.